These 27 T cell receptor beta chains originate from one sample sequenced in a study of control samples from healthy donors and cancer patients. Assay used: immunoSEQ multiplex PCR; TCRdb lists only in-frame clones, some missing. The table shows some 200,000 clones, with around 94% occurring only once. The sample taken for sequencing was blood. These receptors were collected from a man aged 50-60 years in good health.

The chain has TRBV10-2 and TRBJ2-1; a weak D match, TRBD1 (5 bases). V was clipped by 8 bases and J by 4 bases, with 12 bases between them. Germline lookup yields CDR1 WSHSY and CDR2 SAAADI. The CDR3 length is 13 residues. As DNA, the CDR3 is TGCGCCAGCGGACACCTACTTTACAATGAGCAGTTCTTC. Its protein is CASGHLLYNEQFF.

The chain recombines TRBV21-1 with TRBJ1-4; the listed D gene, TRBD1, was not tested against the DNA. TRBV21-1 is an annotated pseudogene. The CDR3 runs to 15 residues. The CDR3, as DNA: TGTGCCAGCAGAACCGGGACAGCTTCTAATGAAAAACTGTTTTTT. It translates to CASRTGTASNEKLFF.

CDR3: CASRGPGLAYNEQFF. The CDR3 DNA is TGTGCCAGCAGAGGCCCGGGACTAGCCTACAATGAGCAGTTCTTC. The J gene is TRBJ2-1, the V gene TRBV6-5; TRBD2 agrees at 8 bases. From germline, CDR1 is MNHEY and CDR2 SVGAGI. CDR3 length equals 15 residues. V gave up 6 bases and J gave up 2 bases; unmatched junction bases: 6.

The chain links TRBV5-1 to TRBJ1-4; weak D call: TRBD1 (5 bases). Germline V gene data show CDR1 as SGHRS and CDR2 as YFSETQ. Trimming removed 2 bases from V and 7 bases from J, with 15 bases in between. The CDR3 totals 15 residues. This CDR3 reads CASSLDNPRAEKLFF. CDR3 DNA: TGCGCCAGCAGCTTAGATAATCCCAGGGCTGAAAAACTGTTTTTT.

The rearrangement joins TRBV29-1 to TRBJ2-5; 12 bases match TRBD2. The CDR3 has 13 amino acids. The V gene end was trimmed by 5 bases and the J gene end by 4 bases; junction bases not matched to a gene: 2. Germline V CDR1 and CDR2: SQVTM, ANQGSEA. This chain's CDR3 is CSVLAGGLETQYF. For the CDR3, the DNA is TGCAGCGTTCTAGCGGGGGGGCTAGAGACCCAGTACTTC.

V and J are TRBV2 and TRBJ2-7, with 9 nucleotides matching TRBD1. This CDR3 region has 14 residues. CDR1 is SNHLY, CDR2 FYNNEI, per germline. Losses at the gene ends were 6 bases for V and 5 bases for J; bases not matched to a gene: 8. The CDR3: CASRAGTGSHEQYV. CDR3 bases: TGTGCCAGCAGGGCCGGGACAGGGAGCCACGAGCAGTACGTC.

The V and J genes are TRBV5-1 and TRBJ2-2; possibly TRBD2 for D (5 bases). Trimming removed 5 bases from V and 7 bases from J, with 21 bases in between. Germline values: CDR1 SGHRS, CDR2 YFSETQ. The CDR3 sequence is 16 residues long. CDR3 sequence reads: CASRYWTSEVVGELFF. CDR3 in DNA: TGCGCCAGCAGGTATTGGACCTCGGAGGTGGTCGGGGAGCTGTTTTTT.

This chain connects TRBV6-2 or TRBV6-3 to TRBJ1-1; no reliable D call. This CDR3 is built from 13 residues. Germline-derived CDR1 and CDR2 are MNHEY and SVGEGT. The V end was cut by 0 bases, the J end by 4 bases, with 6 bases between. CDR3 bases: TGTGCCAGCAGTTACTCGAGTCTCACTGAAGCTTTCTTT. It translates to CASSYSSLTEAFF.

V usage is TRBV11-2 and J usage is TRBJ2-1; 10 bases match TRBD1. The CDR3 totals 15 residues. Germline V gene sequence: CDR1 SGHAT, CDR2 FQNNGV. V was pared by 4 bases and J by 6 bases, with 6 bases of the junction left unmatched. CDR3 DNA sequence: TGTGCCAGCAGCTCCCCCCGGACAGGGGGCAATGAGCAGTTCTTC. As protein: CASSSPRTGGNEQFF.

The V gene is TRBV6-4, the J gene TRBJ1-1; D not certain. Germline V gene sequence: CDR1 MRHNA, CDR2 SNTAGT. The CDR3 extends over 17 amino acids. Trimming cost V 0 bases and J 0 bases, with 14 bases left between them. The CDR3 nucleotides are TGTGCCAGCAGTGACTCTGCCCTCTGGAGCATGAACACTGAAGCTTTCTTT. Its protein is CASSDSALWSMNTEAFF.

This chain links TRBV6-2 or TRBV6-3 with TRBJ2-2, with TRBD2 matching over 8 bases. The CDR3 consists of 17 residues. The J segment lost 4 bases and the V segment lost 2 bases, leaving 9 bases of the junction unmatched. Germline loops: CDR1 MNHEY, CDR2 SVGEGT. CDR3: CASSYRSAGAITGELFF. The CDR3 nucleotides read TGTGCCAGCAGTTACAGGTCAGCGGGGGCCATCACCGGGGAGCTGTTTTTT.

The chain couples TRBV19 to TRBJ2-2; 8 bases match TRBD2. V lost 6 bases, J lost 1 base, and 4 bases stayed unmatched. CDR1 LNHDA and CDR2 SQIVND come from the germline V gene (reference sequence). This CDR3 comprises 15 residues. DNA of the CDR3: TGTGCCAGTAGCCGGCTAGCGGGGAACACCGGGGAGCTGTTTTTT. Protein: CASSRLAGNTGELFF.

The chain carries TRBV12-2 and TRBJ1-5; TRBD1 is taken as the D call from the table, unchecked against the DNA. TRBV12-2 is tagged as a pseudogene. The CDR3 is 17 residues long. DNA of the CDR3: TGTGCAAGTCGCTTACCAGGGGGTCTAGGGAGCAATCAGCCCCAGCATTTT. Translation: CASRLPGGLGSNQPQHF.

This clone showed up just once. A read error may produce the germline difference seen at one junction end. The chain has TRBV7-9 and TRBJ1-1, with D possibly being TRBD1 (6 bases). CDR1 is SEHNR, CDR2 FQNEAQ, per germline (reference sequence). The CDR3 is made up of 13 amino acids. This CDR3 reads CASSLRDTHGPVF. In DNA form, the CDR3 reads TGTGCCAGCAGCTTACGGGACACCCATGGCCCCGTGTTT.

A word on this clone: The sample has other DNA sequences that encode this CDR3 too. CDR3 region: CASSGGGPGYTF. CDR3 sequence (DNA): TGCGCCAGCAGCGGGGGAGGGCCTGGCTACACCTTC. J is TRBJ1-2 and V is TRBV4-3; D is possibly TRBD1 (5 bases). Trimming stripped 5 bases from V and 7 bases from J, with 11 bases between. Germline CDR1 and CDR2: LGHNA and YSLEER. This CDR3 comprises 12 residues.

In this sample, this clone turned up a few times. The chain employs TRBV19 and TRBJ2-3; 11 positions agree with TRBD2. V dropped 1 base and J dropped 4; count of bases not matched to a gene: 4. Germline CDR1 LNHDA, CDR2 SQIVND (reference sequence). CDR3 length: 16 residues. The CDR3 DNA reads TGTGCCAGTAGTATAGTTTCGGGACTAGCGGCAGATACGCAGTATTTT. This translates into CASSIVSGLAADTQYF.

The V gene is TRBV4-2, the J gene TRBJ1-3; 8 nucleotides align to TRBD1. Germline V gene sequence: CDR1 LGHNA, CDR2 YNFKEQ. J gave up 2 bases and V 5 bases, and 11 bases lay outside the gene matches. The CDR3 extends over 17 amino acids. This CDR3 reads CASSYTKGQGTGNTIYF. The CDR3 DNA sequence: TGTGCCAGCAGCTACACGAAAGGACAGGGCACTGGAAACACCATATATTTT.

The J gene is TRBJ2-6, the V gene TRBV7-9; the D is unclear. Germline loops: CDR1 SEHNR, CDR2 FQNEAQ (reference sequence). The V and J ends lost 1 base and 1 base respectively, with 5 bases between them. CDR3 length equals 15 residues. Here the CDR3 reads CASSLEASGANVLTF. DNA for the CDR3: TGTGCCAGCAGCTTAGAGGCTTCTGGGGCCAACGTCCTGACTTTC.

This clone is a singleton in its sample. This chain uses TRBV27 with TRBJ1-2, with 9 bases aligning to TRBD1. After removal of 6 bases from V and 4 bases from J, the junction contained 12 bases not matched to a gene. CDR1 is MNHEY, CDR2 SMNVEV, per germline (reference sequence). CDR3 length equals 16 residues. CDR3 sequence (DNA): TGTGCCAGCAGCCGATCCGGGACAGGGCGGATCTATGGCTACACCTTC. Translating gives CASSRSGTGRIYGYTF.

A remark on this clone: The same CDR3 can be traced to other DNA sequences in this sample. CDR3 nucleotides: TGCGCCAGCAGCTTGCAGGGAGGAGAGACCCAGTACTTC. The encoded protein is CASSLQGGETQYF. The genes are TRBV5-1 and TRBJ2-5; maybe TRBD2 (6 bases). Germline loops: CDR1 SGHRS, CDR2 YFSETQ. This CDR3 region has 13 residues. V was clipped by 1 base and J by 4 bases, with 8 bases between them.

The CDR3 nucleotides are TGTGCCAGCAGCCCGGGACTGAATAACTATGGCTACACCTTC. This translates into CASSPGLNNYGYTF. V is TRBV6-4 and J is TRBJ1-2, with a weak D call TRBD1 (5 bases). CDR1 is MRHNA and CDR2 is SNTAGT in the germline V gene. V shed 6 bases and J shed 1 base, with 12 bases lying between them. The length of the CDR3 is 14 residues.

The chain is built from TRBV19 and TRBJ1-2; no clear D. V shed 7 bases and J shed 1 base, with 19 bases lying between them. The CDR3 length is 16 residues. Germline V gene data show CDR1 as LNHDA and CDR2 as SQIVND (reference sequence). The CDR3 region is CASKRSDDSLNYGYTF. The CDR3 nucleotides read TGTGCCAGTAAAAGGTCAGACGATTCCCTTAACTATGGCTACACCTTC.

The chain has TRBV10-2 and TRBJ2-5; D gene uncertain. Trimming shortened V by 8 bases and J by 3 bases, and 10 bases separated the two germline ends. The CDR3 loop spans 12 amino acids. Germline V lookup: CDR1 WSHSY, CDR2 SAAADI. The CDR3 DNA sequence: TGCGCCAGCTGGACGACGGAAGAGACCCAGTACTTC. Translating it yields CASWTTEETQYF.

The chain has TRBV28 and TRBJ1-3; a weak D match, TRBD1 (6 bases). Germline CDR1 and CDR2: MDHEN and SYDVKM. V was shortened by 6 bases and J by 0 bases, with 15 bases between the two germline ends. The CDR3 has 16 residues. The CDR3 DNA is TGTGCCAGCAGGGCCGGGACATGGGGCTCTGGAAACACCATATATTTT. Its translation is CASRAGTWGSGNTIYF.

This clone was observed once. The chain uses TRBV5-1 and TRBJ1-4; TRBD1 aligns across 7 bases. This CDR3 has 16 residues. Germline trimming cut 0 bases from V and 4 bases from J; bases unmatched to any gene: 6. Germline CDR1 reads SGHRS; CDR2 reads YFSETQ. Written as DNA, the CDR3 is TGCGCCAGCAGCTTGGTAGGGGGCAATAATAATGAAAAACTGTTTTTT. Its protein product is CASSLVGGNNNEKLFF.

The gene calls are TRBV18 and TRBJ2-1; no clear D. V lost 3 bases and J 16 bases, leaving 19 bases between the germline ends. CDR3 length equals 13 residues. Germline-derived CDR1 and CDR2 are KGHSH and LQKENI. The CDR3 protein is CASSPLDGHQGFF. CDR3 sequence (DNA): TGTGCCAGCTCACCTCTCGATGGCCACCAAGGATTCTTC.

This rearrangement joins TRBV5-1 to TRBJ2-2; D not certain. Trimming cost V 4 bases and J 2 bases, with 12 bases left between them. CDR3 length equals 15 residues. The germline V gene encodes CDR1 SGHRS and CDR2 YFSETQ. CDR3 region: CASSPGHSNTGELFF. The CDR3 region has the DNA TGCGCCAGCAGCCCCGGGCATTCCAACACCGGGGAGCTGTTTTTT.